A single T cell receptor (beta chain) is shown here with its context. 13 Jbeta primers and 60 Vbeta primers were used for the PCR. Method: immunoSEQ multiplex PCR; TCRdb's copy keeps in-frame clones and lacks some. This repertoire includes 60,000 or so clones. This entry comes from a study of cytomegalovirus exposure and HLA in healthy donors. Study-level background: In a previous analysis, 117 million unique TCR beta sequences were found from roughly 200 million T cells.

The clonotype was recovered from a woman aged 18-30 years in good health and CMV-seronegative. Sequencing was carried out using PBMCs.

The CDR3 is CASSWDSPSSNYGYTF. The DNA for the CDR3 is TGCGCCAGCAGCTGGGACAGCCCCAGTTCTAACTATGGCTACACCTTC. The V call is TRBV5-1, the J call TRBJ1-2; 7 nucleotides match TRBD1. The germline V gene encodes CDR1 SGHRS and CDR2 YFSETQ. There are 16 residues in the CDR3. J gave up 0 bases and V 3 bases, and 8 bases lay outside the gene matches.